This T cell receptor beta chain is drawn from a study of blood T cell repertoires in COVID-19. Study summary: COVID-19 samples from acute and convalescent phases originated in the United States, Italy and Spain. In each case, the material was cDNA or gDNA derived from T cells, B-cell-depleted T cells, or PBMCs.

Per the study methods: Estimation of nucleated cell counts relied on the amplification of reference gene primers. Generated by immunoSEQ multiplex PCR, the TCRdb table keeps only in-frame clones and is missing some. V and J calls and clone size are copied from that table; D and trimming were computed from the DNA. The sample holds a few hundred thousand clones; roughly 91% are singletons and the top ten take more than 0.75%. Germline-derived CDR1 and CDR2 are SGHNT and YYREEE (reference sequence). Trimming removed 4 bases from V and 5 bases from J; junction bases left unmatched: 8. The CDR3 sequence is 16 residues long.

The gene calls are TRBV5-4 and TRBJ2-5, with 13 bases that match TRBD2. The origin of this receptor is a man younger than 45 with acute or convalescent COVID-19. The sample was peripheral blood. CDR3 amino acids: CASSTRTSGRAETQYF. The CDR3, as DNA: TGTGCCAGCAGCACCCGGACTAGCGGGAGAGCGGAGACCCAGTACTTC.